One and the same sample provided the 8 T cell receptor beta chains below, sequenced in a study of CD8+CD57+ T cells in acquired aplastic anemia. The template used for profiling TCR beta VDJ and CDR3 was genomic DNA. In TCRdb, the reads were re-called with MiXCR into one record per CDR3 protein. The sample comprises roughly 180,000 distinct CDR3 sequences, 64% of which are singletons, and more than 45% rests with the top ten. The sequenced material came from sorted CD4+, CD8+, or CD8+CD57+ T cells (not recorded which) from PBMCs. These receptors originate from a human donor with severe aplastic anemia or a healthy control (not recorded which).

The CDR3 DNA sequence: TGCAGCGTTGAGGCACTGAACACTGAAGCTTTCTTT. This gives the protein CSVEALNTEAFF. The gene calls are TRBV29-1 and TRBJ1-1; D is uncertain. CDR3 length: 12 residues. Trimming removed 3 bases from V and 0 bases from J, with 5 bases in between. The germline gives CDR1 SQVTM, CDR2 ANQGSEA. Full variable domain (remainder filled in from reference TRBV29-1 and TRBJ1-1): SAVISQKPSRDICQRGTSLTIQCQVDSQVTMMFWYRQQPGQSLTLIATANQGSEATYESGFVIDKFPISRPNLTFSTLTVSNMSPEDSSIYLCSVEALNTEAFFGQGTRLTVV.

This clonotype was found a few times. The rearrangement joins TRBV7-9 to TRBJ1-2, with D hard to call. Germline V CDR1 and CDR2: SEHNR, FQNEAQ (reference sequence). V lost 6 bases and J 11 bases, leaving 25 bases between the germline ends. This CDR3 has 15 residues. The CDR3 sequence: CASSAPKPSREFYTF. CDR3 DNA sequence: TGTGCCAGCAGTGCGCCAAAACCGTCAAGGGAATTTTACACCTTC. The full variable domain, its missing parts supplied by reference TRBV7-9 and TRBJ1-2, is DTGVSQNPRHKITKRGQNVTFRCDPISEHNRLYWYRQTLGQGPEFLTYFQNEAQLEKSRLLSDRFSAERPKGSFSTLEIQRTEQGDSAMYLCASSAPKPSREFYTFGSGTRLTVV.

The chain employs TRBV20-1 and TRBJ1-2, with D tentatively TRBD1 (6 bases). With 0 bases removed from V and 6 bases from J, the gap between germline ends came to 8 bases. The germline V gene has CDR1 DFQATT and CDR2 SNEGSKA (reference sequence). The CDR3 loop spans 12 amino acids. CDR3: CSARDWGHGYTF. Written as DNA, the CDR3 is TGCAGTGCTAGAGATTGGGGGCATGGCTACACCTTC.

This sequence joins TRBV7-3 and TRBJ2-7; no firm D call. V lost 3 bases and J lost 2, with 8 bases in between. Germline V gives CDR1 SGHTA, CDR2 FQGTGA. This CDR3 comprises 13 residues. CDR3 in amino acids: CASSFAPTYEQYF. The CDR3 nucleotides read TGTGCCAGCAGCTTCGCCCCGACCTACGAGCAGTACTTC.

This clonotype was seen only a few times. This chain's CDR3 is CASSFNQRSYNEQFF. Here the CDR3 DNA reads TGTGCCAGCAGTTTCAACCAGAGATCCTACAATGAGCAGTTCTTC. V is TRBV27 and J is TRBJ2-1; D gene ambiguous. This CDR3 is 15 amino acids long. V lost 3 bases and J lost 1, with 10 bases in between. Germline V gene sequence: CDR1 MNHEY, CDR2 SMNVEV (reference sequence).

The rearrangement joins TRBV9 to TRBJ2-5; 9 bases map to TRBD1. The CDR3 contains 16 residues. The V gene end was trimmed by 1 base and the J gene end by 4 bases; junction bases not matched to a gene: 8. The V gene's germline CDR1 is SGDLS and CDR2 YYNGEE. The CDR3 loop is CASSVTGTGLRETQYF. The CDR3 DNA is TGTGCCAGCAGCGTAACCGGGACAGGGTTGCGAGAGACCCAGTACTTC.

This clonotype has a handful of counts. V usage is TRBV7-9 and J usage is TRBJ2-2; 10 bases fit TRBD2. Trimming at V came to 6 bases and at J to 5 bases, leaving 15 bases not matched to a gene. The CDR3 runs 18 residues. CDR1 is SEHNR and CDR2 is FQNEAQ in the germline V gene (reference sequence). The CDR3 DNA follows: TGTGCCAGCAGTTATAGCGGGGGGCCGCCCCCGGGGACCGGGGAGCTGTTTTTT. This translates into CASSYSGGPPPGTGELFF. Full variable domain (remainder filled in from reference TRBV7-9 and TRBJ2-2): DTGVSQNPRHKITKRGQNVTFRCDPISEHNRLYWYRQTLGQGPEFLTYFQNEAQLEKSRLLSDRFSAERPKGSFSTLEIQRTEQGDSAMYLCASSYSGGPPPGTGELFFGEGSRLTVL.

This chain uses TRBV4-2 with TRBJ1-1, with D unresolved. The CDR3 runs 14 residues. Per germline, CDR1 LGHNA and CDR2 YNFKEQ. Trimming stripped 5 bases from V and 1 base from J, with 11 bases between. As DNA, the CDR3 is TGTGCCAGCAGCTTGGTTGGCAGGAACACTGAAGCTTTCTTT. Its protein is CASSLVGRNTEAFF.